This T cell receptor (beta chain) is from a study of OX40 agonist ivuxolimab in advanced cancers. Study context: People who had prior anti-PD-1, anti-PD-L1 or anti-CTLA-4 therapy could take part, and about 40% had some.

The protocol was immunoSEQ multiplex PCR, while the TCRdb copy is restricted to in-frame clones and leaves out a portion. Among about 150,000 clones listed, 94% were seen once. This sequence was found in an adult with an advanced solid tumor such as melanoma, head and neck, liver or kidney cancer. This sample comprised CD4+ or CD8+ T cells sorted from blood, obtained in a trial of the OX40 agonist ivuxolimab.

CDR3: CASWQAPSGQFF. The CDR3 DNA follows: TGTGCCAGCTGGCAGGCCCCTAGTGGGCAGTTCTTC. The chain carries TRBV27 and TRBJ2-1; D is unclear. CDR3 length: 12 amino acids. Trimming stripped 8 bases from V and 12 bases from J, with 17 bases between. Germline loops: CDR1 MNHEY, CDR2 SMNVEV (reference sequence).